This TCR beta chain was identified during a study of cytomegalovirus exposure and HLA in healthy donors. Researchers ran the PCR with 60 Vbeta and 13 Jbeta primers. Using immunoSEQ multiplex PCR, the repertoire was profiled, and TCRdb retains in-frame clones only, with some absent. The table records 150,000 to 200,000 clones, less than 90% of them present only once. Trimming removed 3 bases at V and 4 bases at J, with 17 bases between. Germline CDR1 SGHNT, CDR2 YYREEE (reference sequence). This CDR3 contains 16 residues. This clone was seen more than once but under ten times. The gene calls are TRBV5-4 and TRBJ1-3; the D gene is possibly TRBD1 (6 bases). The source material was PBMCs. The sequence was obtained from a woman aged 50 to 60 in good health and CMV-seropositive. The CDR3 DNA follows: TGTGCCAGCAGCTCCTCCTTGGGGGGGGCCGGAAACACCATATATTTT. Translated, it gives CASSSSLGGAGNTIYF.